These 27 T cell receptor beta chains were sequenced from one sample in a study of blood T cell repertoires in COVID-19. Sequencing was performed with immunoSEQ multiplex PCR; in TCRdb, only in-frame clones are kept and a portion is missing. The table has 250,000 to 350,000 clones, around 88% seen once; the top ten hold about 5.5%. The sequencing input was PBMCs or T cells enriched from blood (not recorded which). These receptors all stem from a woman in her 40s who had recovered from COVID-19.

This chain uses TRBV4-3 with TRBJ2-5; D remains unclear. Germline V gene data show CDR1 as LGHNA and CDR2 as YSLEER. Trimming stripped 0 bases from V and 2 bases from J, with 10 bases between. The CDR3 extends over 15 amino acids. The CDR3 sequence is CASSQDSLIQETQYF. The CDR3 nucleotides are TGCGCCAGCAGCCAAGATTCCCTAATTCAAGAGACCCAGTACTTC.

V usage is TRBV3-1 (or the pseudogene TRBV3-2) and J usage is TRBJ2-2; 8 bases map to TRBD1. CDR3 length equals 16 residues. Trimming took 1 base from V and 3 from J; bases not matched to a gene: 4. Germline CDR1 LGHDT, CDR2 YNNKEL (reference sequence). The chain's CDR3 is CASSQVPGQDTGELFF. CDR3 nucleotide sequence: TGTGCCAGCAGCCAAGTGCCGGGACAGGACACCGGGGAGCTGTTTTTT.

This chain uses TRBV19 with TRBJ1-1; D gene unclear. The germline V gene encodes CDR1 LNHDA and CDR2 SQIVND (reference sequence). The ends were cut back, 3 bases at V and 7 bases at J, with 9 bases in the middle. CDR3 size: 12 residues. Written as DNA, the CDR3 is TGTGCCAGTAGTATCGGTCTTAGTGAAGCTTTCTTT. This sequence encodes CASSIGLSEAFF.

This chain connects TRBV6-2 or TRBV6-3 to TRBJ2-1; 8 bases are shared with TRBD2. Trimming at V came to 6 bases and at J to 9 bases, leaving 13 bases not matched to a gene. The germline CDR1 and CDR2 sequences are MNHEY and SVGEGT. The CDR3 is 15 residues long. The CDR3, as DNA: TGTGCCAGCAGCCAGGGACTAGTCGAATGGGGTGAGCAGTTCTTC. Translated, it gives CASSQGLVEWGEQFF.

V and J are TRBV5-5 and TRBJ2-7; 8 bases fit TRBD1. CDR3 length equals 16 residues. Germline CDR1 reads SGHKS; CDR2 reads YYEKEE (reference sequence). With 4 bases clipped from V and 0 bases from J, the junction kept 9 bases outside the gene matches. The CDR3 nucleotides read TGTGCCAGCAGCATACGGACAGGGCTAAGCTCCTACGAGCAGTACTTC. This gives the protein CASSIRTGLSSYEQYF.

V is TRBV4-2 and J is TRBJ1-6; 11 bases are a match to TRBD1. The germline V gene encodes CDR1 LGHNA and CDR2 YNFKEQ. The CDR3 has 16 amino acids. Trimming cost V 1 base and J 11 bases; bases outside gene matches: 7. CDR3 coding DNA: TGTGCCAGCAGCCAAGTCCCGGGACAGGGGGGTACACCCCTCCACTTT. Protein sequence: CASSQVPGQGGTPLHF.

The rearrangement links TRBV21-1 to TRBJ1-2; TRBD1, the table's D call, was not compared with the DNA. TRBV21-1 is labeled a pseudogene. This CDR3 has 13 residues. CDR3 region: CASSTAAGEGYTF. Written as DNA, the CDR3 is TGTGCCAGCAGCACGGCGGCAGGGGAAGGCTACACCTTC.

In this sample, this clone turned up once. The V call is TRBV5-4, the J call TRBJ1-6, with 8 bases lining up with TRBD1. Trimming at V came to 0 bases and at J to 7 bases, leaving 9 bases not matched to a gene. Germline-derived CDR1 and CDR2 are SGHNT and YYREEE (reference sequence). The CDR3 is made up of 17 amino acids. CDR3 region: CASSLAGTGSTNSPLHF. CDR3 in DNA: TGTGCCAGCAGCTTGGCCGGGACAGGCTCCACAAATTCACCCCTCCACTTT.

V gene TRBV7-3 combines with J gene TRBJ2-1; TRBD1 aligns across 7 bases. V dropped 5 bases and J dropped 9; count of bases not matched to a gene: 10. The CDR3 extends over 14 amino acids. Germline CDR1 and CDR2: SGHTA and FQGTGA. The CDR3 DNA follows: TGTGCCAGCAGCCCGGGGACAGCCACTGGTGAGCAGTTCTTC. This gives the protein CASSPGTATGEQFF. Filled out from reference TRBV7-3 and TRBJ2-1, the complete variable domain reads GAGVSQTPSNKVTEKGKYVELRCDPISGHTALYWYRQSLGQGPEFLIYFQGTGAADDSGLPNDRFFAVRPEGSVSTLKIQRTERGDSAVYLCASSPGTATGEQFFGPGTRLTVL.

This clone was detected only once. CDR3: CASSLSTSGTHEQYF. As DNA, the CDR3 is TGTGCCAGCAGCTTATCGACGAGCGGGACCCACGAGCAGTACTTC. V and J are TRBV7-2 and TRBJ2-7, with TRBD2 identical over 7 bases. Germline-derived CDR1 and CDR2 are SGHTA and FQGNSA. The CDR3 extends over 15 amino acids. J was trimmed by 5 bases and V by 2 bases; bases with no gene match: 9.

The chain recombines TRBV27 with TRBJ1-6, with D possibly matching TRBD1 (5 bases). V was cut by 2 bases and J by 6 bases, with 8 bases left in between. There are 14 residues in the CDR3. Germline CDR1 MNHEY, CDR2 SMNVEV (reference sequence). In DNA form, the CDR3 reads TGTGCCAGCAGTTTAAGGGGATTTAATTCACCCCTCCACTTT. It is translated as CASSLRGFNSPLHF.

J is TRBJ1-2 and V is TRBV5-6, with D possibly matching TRBD1 (5 bases). The germline CDR1 and CDR2 sequences are SGHDT and YYEEEE. Deletions cut 3 bases from V and 8 bases from J, with 11 bases between. The CDR3 consists of 12 residues. CDR3: CASSSRGGGYTF. The DNA for the CDR3 is TGTGCCAGCAGCTCGAGGGGAGGCGGCTACACCTTC. Drawing the rest from reference TRBV5-6 and TRBJ1-2, the complete variable domain is DAGVTQSPTHLIKTRGQQVTLRCSPKSGHDTVSWYQQALGQGPQFIFQYYEEEERQRGNFPDRFSGHQFPNYSSELNVNALLLGDSALYLCASSSRGGGYTFGSGTRLTVV.

This clone has only a few counts. V gene TRBV7-2 combines with J gene TRBJ2-7, with TRBD2 identical over 7 bases. This CDR3 contains 14 residues. Losses at the gene ends were 3 bases for V and 7 bases for J; bases not matched to a gene: 9. Germline lookup yields CDR1 SGHTA and CDR2 FQGNSA. As DNA, the CDR3 is TGTGCCAGCAGCTTCGGTAGCGGGTTCCTGGAGCAGTACTTC. This codes for CASSFGSGFLEQYF.

A single count supports this clone. V and J are TRBV5-1 and TRBJ2-2; 7 nucleotides align to TRBD2. This CDR3 has 19 amino acids. In germline, CDR1 is SGHRS, CDR2 YFSETQ. Losses at the gene ends were 2 bases for V and 4 bases for J; bases not matched to a gene: 17. The CDR3 coding sequence is TGCGCCAGCAGCTTATGGACTAGTTGGGAGATCCGATCCACCGGGGAGCTGTTTTTT. Residues: CASSLWTSWEIRSTGELFF.

The V gene is TRBV28, the J gene TRBJ1-5, with 7 bases aligning to TRBD1. Germline V gene data show CDR1 as MDHEN and CDR2 as SYDVKM. The CDR3 loop spans 15 amino acids. Trimming cost V 6 bases and J 8 bases; bases outside gene matches: 13. The CDR3 sequence: CASSRGQALGEPQHF. DNA of the CDR3: TGTGCCAGCAGCCGAGGACAGGCCTTAGGGGAGCCCCAGCATTTT. The whole variable domain, filled in from reference TRBV28 and TRBJ1-5, reads DVKVTQSSRYLVKRTGEKVFLECVQDMDHENMFWYRQDPGLGLRLIYFSYDVKMKEKGDIPEGYSVSREKKERFSLILESASTNQTSMYLCASSRGQALGEPQHFGDGTRLSIL.

The chain links TRBV28 to TRBJ2-7, with a possible D match to TRBD2 (6 bases). The CDR3 contains 17 residues. Germline values: CDR1 MDHEN, CDR2 SYDVKM. Trimming removed 5 bases at V and 6 bases at J, with 26 bases between. CDR3: CASSLPRTGTRTREQYF. Written as DNA, the CDR3 is TGTGCCAGCAGTCTACCTCGAACCGGGACTCGTACACGCGAGCAGTACTTC.

The chain employs TRBV7-9 and TRBJ2-1; 8 bases are a match to TRBD2. The CDR3 sequence is 15 residues long. CDR1 is SEHNR and CDR2 is FQNEAQ in the germline V gene (reference sequence). V lost 5 bases to trimming and J lost 5 bases; unmatched junction nucleotides: 8. The CDR3 loop reads CASSPGAGENNEQFF. The DNA for the CDR3 is TGTGCCAGCAGCCCGGGAGCGGGAGAAAACAATGAGCAGTTCTTC.

The V call is TRBV7-3, the J call TRBJ2-3; 10 bases agree with TRBD2. Germline V gene data show CDR1 as SGHTA and CDR2 as FQGTGA. The CDR3 is 17 amino acids. The ends lost 1 base at V and 4 bases at J; junction bases unmatched: 8. The CDR3 nucleotides are TGTGCCAGCAGCTTAAGTGGGGCTAGCGGGAGAGCAGATACGCAGTATTTT. Translation: CASSLSGASGRADTQYF.

The chain recombines TRBV4-3 with TRBJ1-1, with a possible D match to TRBD1 (5 bases). V was cut by 4 bases and J by 1 base, with 7 bases left in between. The CDR3 contains 13 residues. Germline assignment: CDR1 LGHNA and CDR2 YSLEER. CDR3 region: CASSPDKNTEAFF. CDR3 nucleotide sequence: TGCGCCAGCAGCCCGGACAAGAACACTGAAGCTTTCTTT.

This chain joins TRBV19 and TRBJ2-1; 11 nucleotides match TRBD2. This CDR3 has 16 amino acids. CDR1 is LNHDA and CDR2 is SQIVND in the germline V gene (reference sequence). V dropped 4 bases and J dropped 2; count of bases not matched to a gene: 4. The CDR3 loop reads CASSKIAGGPYNEQFF. Written as DNA, the CDR3 is TGTGCCAGTAGTAAGATAGCGGGAGGGCCCTACAATGAGCAGTTCTTC.

The rearrangement uses TRBV13 and TRBJ1-1, with TRBD1 identical over 9 bases. V lost 4 bases and J lost 0; bases outside the gene matches: 3. The length of the CDR3 is 15 residues. Per the germline V gene, CDR1 is PRHDT and CDR2 is FYEKMQ (reference sequence). The CDR3 spells CASSYNRGLNTEAFF. The CDR3 DNA is TGTGCCAGCAGCTATAACAGGGGGCTGAACACTGAAGCTTTCTTT. Filled out from reference TRBV13 and TRBJ1-1, the complete variable domain reads AAGVIQSPRHLIKEKRETATLKCYPIPRHDTVYWYQQGPGQDPQFLISFYEKMQSDKGSIPDRFSAQQFSDYHSELNMSSLELGDSALYFCASSYNRGLNTEAFFGQGTRLTVV.

This chain connects TRBV2 to TRBJ2-5; D may be TRBD1 (5 bases). CDR1 is SNHLY and CDR2 is FYNNEI in the germline V gene. V lost 5 bases and J 2 bases, leaving 9 bases between the germline ends. The CDR3 length is 13 residues. The CDR3 nucleotides read TGTGCCAGCAGTTTTGGACAACAAGAGACCCAGTACTTC. This translates into CASSFGQQETQYF. The full variable domain, in which reference TRBV2 and TRBJ2-5 provide the parts outside the CDR3, is EPEVTQTPSHQVTQMGQEVILRCVPISNHLYFYWYRQILGQKVEFLVSFYNNEISEKSEIFDDQFSVERPDGSNFTLKIRSTKLEDSAMYFCASSFGQQETQYFGPGTRLLVL.

This chain joins TRBV7-9 and TRBJ2-5; TRBD2 matches at 10 bases. The CDR3 runs to 15 residues. Per germline, CDR1 SEHNR and CDR2 FQNEAQ (reference sequence). V lost 2 bases, J lost 5 bases, and 5 bases stayed unmatched. The DNA for the CDR3 is TGTGCCAGCAGCTTATGGCGAGCGGGAGGGGAGACCCAGTACTTC. Amino acid sequence: CASSLWRAGGETQYF.

This clone came up once. This rearrangement joins TRBV19 to TRBJ1-4; D remains unclear. Germline CDR1 LNHDA, CDR2 SQIVND (reference sequence). The V end was cut by 6 bases, the J end by 8 bases, with 10 bases between. The length of the CDR3 is 12 residues. This CDR3 reads CASRDLHEKLFF. The CDR3 DNA reads TGTGCCAGTAGGGACTTGCACGAAAAACTGTTTTTT.

The V gene is TRBV18, the J gene TRBJ2-3, with D perhaps matching TRBD2 (6 bases). V gave up 3 bases and J gave up 5 bases, with 18 bases separating them. CDR3 length: 16 residues. Germline V lookup: CDR1 KGHSH, CDR2 LQKENI. The CDR3 spells CASSPSASGSGDTQYF. As DNA, the CDR3 is TGTGCCAGCTCACCGTCGGCCTCCGGGAGTGGAGATACGCAGTATTTT.

This rearrangement joins TRBV5-1 to TRBJ2-2; 8 nucleotides agree with TRBD2. This CDR3 has 15 residues. V dropped 7 bases and J dropped 0; count of bases not matched to a gene: 5. Germline V gene lookup returns CDR1 SGHRS and CDR2 YFSETQ. Here the CDR3 DNA reads TGCGCCAGCTCCCCGGGGGGGACGAACACCGGGGAGCTGTTTTTT. Its translation: CASSPGGTNTGELFF.

Concerning this clone itself: Other DNA variants within this sample encode the same CDR3. V usage is TRBV7-9 and J usage is TRBJ2-7, with D perhaps matching TRBD2 (6 bases). CDR1 is SEHNR and CDR2 is FQNEAQ in the germline V gene (reference sequence). The CDR3 extends over 14 amino acids. The V gene lost 0 bases and the J gene lost 2 bases, with 8 bases spanning the gap. CDR3 coding DNA: TGTGCCAGCAGCTTAGCGGGAGGAGCCTACGAGCAGTACTTC. This sequence encodes CASSLAGGAYEQYF.